This T cell receptor beta chain was recovered during a study of T cell responses to AZD1222 COVID-19 vaccine (dated by TCRdb to 2020 to 2022). About the study as a whole: Because spike-specific TCR depth and breadth did not differ between the two schedules, AZD1222 recipients who got a second dose at roughly 4 weeks were pooled with those who got a second dose at roughly 12 weeks. A total of just over 230 trial participants underwent TCR sequencing, of whom 200 to 220 had received two doses of AZD1222 and approximately 26 had received two doses of the MenACWY control vaccine. Trial participants were enrolled by age into 18-55, 56-69 and 70-plus year subgroups, with approximately 160, 26 and 62 TCR-sequenced participants respectively.

Study-level results and caveats: In the small 56-69-year group, the increase in depth fell short of significance, most likely because of low power. After two AZD1222 doses, spike-specific TCR breadth and depth were significantly higher than at day 0 and than in MenACWY recipients. Conclusions about previously exposed vaccinees are limited because only 6 or 7 AZD1222 recipients were SARS-CoV-2 seropositive at baseline. Participants were mostly white British and included more females than males, and it was suggested by the authors that clonal diversity may have been underestimated. The whole spike protein was spanned by vaccine-associated CD4 TCRs, and dominant responses were seen in regions 160-218 and 743-854. Reportedly, close to half of the unique spike-specific TCRs recognized epitopes lying outside the regions that are mutated in the B.1.351 and B.1.1.7 variants. Because no day 14 peak-response samples were available, the repertoires could be characterized only after the peak T cell response.

On this clone: Its antigen is unknown. Per-base qualities were not stored, and no clone one base away is much larger.

The CDR3 regions of human TCRbeta chains were analyzed by immunosequencing. The published analysis was carried out like this. TCRs in the repertoires were matched against a reference library of SARS-CoV-2-specific TCRs that had been generated with the MIRA antigen-specificity platform. Breadth was defined as the fraction of unique TCRs that were SARS-CoV-2-associated. Depth was defined as the fraction of total T cells that were SARS-CoV-2-associated. Using the MIRA data, each spike-specific TCR was mapped to the spike region that the TCR reacts to and placed in a CD4 or CD8 class. Log10-transformed breadth and depth values were compared by one-way ANOVA with Sidak's multiple comparisons tests. TCRdb retrieved this table from immuneACCESS and kept in-frame rearrangements only. Not all clones are present; in checked studies, unresolved V genes account for under half, and no reason is known for the remainder. V and J calls and clone size are as listed in that table; D and trimming were resolved from the DNA. The sample table lists about 99,000 clones, 87% of them with a count of one. Around 3.2% of the sample lies in the top ten.

From a lookup of the germline V gene (reference sequence), CDR1 and CDR2 are DFQATT and SNEGSKA. From cysteine to phenylalanine, the CDR3 is 12 amino acids long. Only the CDR3 portion is preserved as DNA: 36 bases, with reading frame beginning at the first base. V sheds 3 bases and J sheds 4 bases, leaving 8 bases between their ends. The time point label corresponds to: baseline before first vaccination. Vaccinee samples were obtained from the UK trials COV001 and COV002, which included a single-blind randomized controlled phase 2/3 trial of AZD1222 (ChAdOx1 nCoV-19) in healthy adults. Trial participant PBMC samples were collected at day 0 and day 28 after the second dose for TCRbeta chain sequencing.

The sample consisted of peripheral blood, taken on day 0 of AZD1222 vaccination. The V and J genes are TRBV20-1 and TRBJ2-3, with the D gene not clear enough to name. The sequence came from an adult in good health. The CDR3 corresponds to CSASAQADTQYF. DNA sequence: TGCAGTGCTAGTGCACAAGCAGATACGCAGTATTTT.